Presented here are 29 T cell receptor beta chains from one specimen sequenced in a study of T cells in Graves' hyperthyroidism and ophthalmopathy. Amplified regions were TCR beta CDR3 sequences from RNA transcripts. First-round RT-PCR of the TCR CDR3 relied on the HTBI primer set. TCRdb ran MiXCR on the multiplex PCR reads and lists one entry per CDR3 protein. The table lists 550,000 to 800,000 distinct CDR3 sequences, around a sixth of them singletons, with 15% to 17% in the top ten. The material sequenced was blood. These receptors came from a man in his fifties or sixties with Graves' hyperthyroidism.

The V and J genes are TRBV13 and TRBJ2-1; 9 bases match TRBD2. Trimming at V came to 5 bases and at J to 8 bases, leaving 16 bases not matched to a gene. The CDR3 is made up of 17 amino acids. Germline loops: CDR1 PRHDT, CDR2 FYEKMQ (reference sequence). DNA of the CDR3: TGTGCCAGCAGCGTAAAGTGTCGCGGGAGGGCTCGGGATGAGCAGTTCTTC. It translates to CASSVKCRGRARDEQFF.

In its sample, this clonotype was seen a few times. The chain joins TRBV7-9 to TRBJ1-2; D is undetermined. Germline CDR1 and CDR2: SEHNR and FQNEAQ (reference sequence). CDR3 length: 16 amino acids. Trimming took off 1 base at V and 3 bases at J, with 15 bases between the two ends. In DNA, the CDR3 is TGTGCCAGCAGCTTAGTTGGGCAGAGACTTCACTATGGCTACACCTTC. This encodes CASSLVGQRLHYGYTF.

V gene TRBV24-1 combines with J gene TRBJ2-1; the match to TRBD1 covers 7 bases. The CDR3 is made up of 14 amino acids. V gave up 7 bases and J gave up 2 bases; unmatched junction bases: 4. Germline V gives CDR1 KGHDR, CDR2 SFDVKD. Here the CDR3 reads CATRQGPTYNEQFF. CDR3 in DNA: TGTGCCACCAGACAGGGGCCCACCTACAATGAGCAGTTCTTC.

This clonotype came up a few times. V gene TRBV18 combines with J gene TRBJ2-1; TRBD2 matches at 7 bases. This CDR3 contains 16 residues. V trimming: 2 bases; J trimming: 1 base; junction bases outside the gene matches: 5. Germline CDR1 reads KGHSH; CDR2 reads LQKENI. The CDR3, as DNA: TGTGCCAGCTCACCAGGGCCTAGCGGTTCCTACAATGAGCAGTTCTTC. The encoded protein is CASSPGPSGSYNEQFF.

The rearrangement uses TRBV18 and TRBJ1-2; possibly TRBD1 for D (5 bases). This CDR3 comprises 14 residues. Germline loops: CDR1 KGHSH, CDR2 LQKENI. The V end was cut by 6 bases, the J end by 6 bases, with 17 bases between. The CDR3 DNA sequence: TGTGCCAGCTCGCGGGATGCAGGGATAAATGGCTACACCTTC. Protein product: CASSRDAGINGYTF.

This clonotype has ten or more counts. The V gene is TRBV18, the J gene TRBJ1-6; D is uncertain. Trimming took 4 bases from V and 10 from J, leaving 11 bases between them. The CDR3 contains 13 residues. The V gene's germline CDR1 is KGHSH and CDR2 LQKENI. The CDR3 region has the DNA TGTGCCAGCTCACTTTCAGAGGAATCACCCCTCCACTTT. Its protein product is CASSLSEESPLHF.

J is TRBJ2-1 and V is TRBV5-5; D unresolved. Germline CDR1 is SGHKS and CDR2 is YYEKEE (reference sequence). V dropped 7 bases and J dropped 0 bases, with 14 bases sitting between them. The CDR3 is made up of 15 amino acids. CDR3 residues: CASRLSRLSYNEQFF. CDR3 coding DNA: TGTGCCAGCCGTCTATCGAGACTCTCCTACAATGAGCAGTTCTTC.

This clonotype was detected many times. CDR3 amino acids: CASSPSGSDTQYF. The CDR3 DNA is TGTGCCAGCTCACCGAGCGGGAGTGATACGCAGTATTTT. The chain links TRBV18 to TRBJ2-3, with TRBD2 matching over 8 bases. CDR3 length equals 13 residues. The germline V gene encodes CDR1 KGHSH and CDR2 LQKENI. The V segment lost 3 bases and the J segment 6 bases; nucleotides outside the gene matches: 2.

This clonotype appeared many times. V and J are TRBV18 and TRBJ2-3, with TRBD2 identical over 8 bases. This CDR3 is built from 16 residues. With 3 bases clipped from V and 2 bases from J, the junction kept 7 bases outside the gene matches. CDR1 is KGHSH, CDR2 LQKENI, per germline. For the CDR3, the DNA is TGTGCCAGCTCACCCCGAGAAGCGGGAGTCACAGATACGCAGTATTTT. Translation gives CASSPREAGVTDTQYF.

This clonotype was seen a few times. The genes are TRBV4-1 and TRBJ2-3; possibly TRBD2 for D (5 bases). The CDR3 covers 16 residues. Germline V CDR1 and CDR2: MGHRA, YSYEKL. Trimming left V 4 bases short and J 1 base short, with 15 bases between. CDR3 nucleotide sequence: TGCGCCAGCAGCCGGACGGGATGGACGGGCACAGATACGCAGTATTTT. Translation: CASSRTGWTGTDTQYF.

This clonotype was observed at least ten times. This sequence joins TRBV20-1 and TRBJ2-2; 7 nucleotides agree with TRBD1. V was pared by 4 bases and J by 4 bases, with 9 bases of the junction left unmatched. This CDR3 has 15 amino acids. Germline V gene data show CDR1 as DFQATT and CDR2 as SNEGSKA (reference sequence). CDR3 bases: TGCAGTGCTACAGGGGGAAGGGGTTCCACCGGGGAGCTGTTTTTT. The encoded protein is CSATGGRGSTGELFF.

A word on this clonotype: This may arise from a read error, as a much more abundant clone is one base away. The chain is built from TRBV28 and TRBJ1-1; D is uncertain. CDR3 length: 14 residues. V lost 3 bases to trimming and J lost 7 bases, with 15 bases between them. Germline values: CDR1 MDHEN, CDR2 SYDVKM. CDR3 in amino acids: CASSLISVMIEAFF. The CDR3 DNA follows: TGTGCCAGCAGTTTGATCAGTGTAATGATTGAAGCTTTCTTT.

This clonotype came up a few times. The chain couples TRBV24-1 to TRBJ2-1; the D gene could be TRBD1 or TRBD2 (5 bases each). The germline V and J ends were trimmed by 4 bases and 0 bases, with 12 bases remaining between them. The CDR3 has 16 amino acids. Germline V lookup: CDR1 KGHDR, CDR2 SFDVKD. The chain's CDR3 is CATSDLEGRSYNEQFF. The CDR3 bases are TGTGCCACCAGTGACCTAGAGGGACGCTCCTACAATGAGCAGTTCTTC.

There are many counts of this clonotype. The chain links TRBV28 to TRBJ2-2; 10 bases match TRBD1. Losses at the gene ends were 5 bases for V and 5 bases for J; bases not matched to a gene: 8. CDR3 length: 16 amino acids. Germline CDR1 and CDR2: MDHEN and SYDVKM. The DNA for the CDR3 is TGTGCCAGCAGTCCATTGGACAGGGGGACTACCGGGGAGCTGTTTTTT. Its translation is CASSPLDRGTTGELFF.

This clonotype occurred a few times. The chain employs TRBV6-1 and TRBJ2-2; D possibly uses TRBD1 or TRBD2 (5 bases each). The germline CDR1 and CDR2 sequences are MNHNS and SASEGT. V lost 4 bases and J 2 bases, leaving 11 bases between the germline ends. The CDR3 has 15 residues. The CDR3: CASSGRDANTGELFF. In DNA, the CDR3 is TGTGCCAGCAGTGGTCGGGACGCAAACACCGGGGAGCTGTTTTTT.

This clonotype was seen at least ten times. The chain employs TRBV28 and TRBJ2-7; D is possibly TRBD2 (6 bases). V was trimmed by 6 bases and J by 2 bases, leaving 17 bases between them. The CDR3 consists of 15 residues. Germline CDR1 reads MDHEN; CDR2 reads SYDVKM. The CDR3: CASSLGLTAAYEQYF. CDR3 DNA: TGTGCCAGCAGCCTGGGACTGACTGCTGCCTACGAGCAGTACTTC.

Ten or more counts support this clonotype. The chain joins TRBV27 to TRBJ2-7; 7 nucleotides line up with TRBD1. Germline values: CDR1 MNHEY, CDR2 SMNVEV (reference sequence). V was pared by 5 bases and J by 1 base, with 2 bases of the junction left unmatched. This CDR3 has 13 residues. The DNA for the CDR3 is TGTGCCAGCAGTCAGGGACAGTCCTACGAGCAGTACTTC. Translation: CASSQGQSYEQYF.

This clonotype was detected many times. V gene TRBV2 combines with J gene TRBJ2-5; a possible D gene is TRBD1 (6 bases). Trimming cost V 3 bases and J 10 bases, with 12 bases left between them. The V gene's germline CDR1 is SNHLY and CDR2 FYNNEI. The CDR3 loop spans 12 amino acids. CDR3 DNA: TGTGCCAGCAGTGAGGGGGCTAACAACCAGTACTTC. Translated: CASSEGANNQYF.

This sequence joins TRBV11-3 and TRBJ2-1; 9 nucleotides agree with TRBD2. The CDR3 sequence is 18 residues long. Germline trimming cut 0 bases from V and 9 bases from J; bases unmatched to any gene: 15. Germline CDR1 reads SGHNT; CDR2 reads YENEEA. CDR3 protein: CASSLDPPEIAGVGEQFF. CDR3 DNA: TGTGCCAGCAGCTTAGACCCGCCGGAAATAGCGGGAGTAGGTGAGCAGTTCTTC. Filled out from reference TRBV11-3 and TRBJ2-1, the complete variable domain reads EAGVVQSPRYKIIEKKQPVAFWCNPISGHNTLYWYLQNLGQGPELLIRYENEEAVDDSQLPKDRFSAERLKGVDSTLKIQPAELGDSAVYLCASSLDPPEIAGVGEQFFGPGTRLTVL.

V is TRBV19 and J is TRBJ2-2; TRBD2 is a possible D gene (6 bases). The length of the CDR3 is 14 residues. V was cut by 5 bases and J by 2 bases, with 9 bases left in between. Per the germline V gene, CDR1 is LNHDA and CDR2 is SQIVND (reference sequence). Here the CDR3 reads CASSRGINTGELFF. Here the CDR3 DNA reads TGTGCCAGTAGTCGGGGGATAAACACCGGGGAGCTGTTTTTT.

The sample holds many counts of this clonotype. The rearrangement links TRBV30 to TRBJ2-3, with 7 bases aligning to TRBD2. V shed 3 bases, J shed 0 bases, and the junction held 3 bases outside the gene matches. The CDR3 extends over 14 amino acids. In germline, CDR1 is GTSNPN, CDR2 SVGIG (reference sequence). The CDR3 here is CAWRSGVSTDTQYF. The CDR3 DNA reads TGTGCCTGGAGGAGCGGGGTTAGCACAGATACGCAGTATTTT.

This clonotype was found many times. The chain couples TRBV2 to TRBJ2-4, with 7 bases identical to TRBD1. The CDR3 consists of 13 residues. Germline V lookup: CDR1 SNHLY, CDR2 FYNNEI. The J segment lost 7 bases and the V segment lost 6 bases, leaving 6 bases of the junction unmatched. CDR3 sequence: CASRRQGVNIQYF. The CDR3 DNA is TGTGCCAGCAGACGACAGGGAGTGAACATTCAGTACTTC.

The chain couples TRBV27 to TRBJ2-1, with D unresolved. Germline V gene lookup returns CDR1 MNHEY and CDR2 SMNVEV (reference sequence). The CDR3 is 15 residues long. Trimming took 4 bases from V and 2 from J, leaving 12 bases between them. This CDR3 reads CASSSLHATYNEQFF. The CDR3 coding sequence is TGTGCCAGCAGTTCCCTTCACGCGACCTACAATGAGCAGTTCTTC.

The V and J genes are TRBV3-1 and TRBJ2-7; D is perhaps TRBD2 (6 bases). V lost 1 base to trimming and J lost 9 bases, with 16 bases between them. This CDR3 has 14 residues. CDR1 is LGHDT and CDR2 is YNNKEL in the germline V gene (reference sequence). CDR3 nucleotide sequence: TGTGCCAGCAGCCAAGGGACTATCGGGTCGGCGCAGTACTTC. This sequence encodes CASSQGTIGSAQYF.

This clonotype has ten or more counts. J is TRBJ2-7 and V is TRBV9; 7 bases are a match to TRBD1. CDR1 is SGDLS, CDR2 YYNGEE, per germline. This CDR3 comprises 14 residues. After removal of 0 bases from V and 3 bases from J, the junction contained 3 bases not matched to a gene. The CDR3 DNA reads TGTGCCAGCAGCGTAGGAGGGACAGACTACGAGCAGTACTTC. It yields the protein CASSVGGTDYEQYF.

In its sample, this clonotype was seen many times. The chain has TRBV12-5 and TRBJ2-1; 12 bases align to TRBD2. The CDR3 sequence is 17 residues long. Unmatched junction bases numbered 8, after V lost 1 base and J lost 7 bases. Germline CDR1 and CDR2: LGHNT and FRNRAP. The CDR3 bases are TGTGCTAGTGGTTTGGCCTTACTAGCGGGAGGATGGAATGAGCAGTTCTTC. Translated, it gives CASGLALLAGGWNEQFF.

This clonotype was detected only a few times. The CDR3, as DNA: TGCGCCAGCACCGAGGGCGGGGAGCTGTTTTTT. Its translation is CASTEGGELFF. The chain couples TRBV5-1 to TRBJ2-2; perhaps TRBD2 as D (5 bases). V gave up 6 bases and J gave up 7 bases, with 7 bases separating them. This CDR3 region has 11 residues. Per the germline V gene, CDR1 is SGHRS and CDR2 is YFSETQ.

The table lists this clonotype with many counts. J is TRBJ2-5 and V is TRBV24-1; 14 nucleotides align to TRBD2. The J segment lost 4 bases and the V segment lost 2 bases, leaving 2 bases of the junction unmatched. Germline V CDR1 and CDR2: KGHDR, SFDVKD. This CDR3 spans 16 amino acids. CDR3 in amino acids: CATSDSGLAGVETQYF. Here the CDR3 DNA reads TGTGCCACCAGTGATTCGGGACTAGCGGGAGTAGAGACCCAGTACTTC.

Of note for this clonotype: The junction does not match germline at one end; this may be a read error. The chain links TRBV6-1 to TRBJ2-1; the match to TRBD2 covers 10 bases. The germline CDR1 and CDR2 sequences are MNHNS and SASEGT. The length of the CDR3 is 14 residues. This CDR3 is CASSRAGGYTEQFF. As DNA, the CDR3 is TGTGCCAGCAGTAGAGCGGGAGGGTACACTGAGCAGTTCTTC.